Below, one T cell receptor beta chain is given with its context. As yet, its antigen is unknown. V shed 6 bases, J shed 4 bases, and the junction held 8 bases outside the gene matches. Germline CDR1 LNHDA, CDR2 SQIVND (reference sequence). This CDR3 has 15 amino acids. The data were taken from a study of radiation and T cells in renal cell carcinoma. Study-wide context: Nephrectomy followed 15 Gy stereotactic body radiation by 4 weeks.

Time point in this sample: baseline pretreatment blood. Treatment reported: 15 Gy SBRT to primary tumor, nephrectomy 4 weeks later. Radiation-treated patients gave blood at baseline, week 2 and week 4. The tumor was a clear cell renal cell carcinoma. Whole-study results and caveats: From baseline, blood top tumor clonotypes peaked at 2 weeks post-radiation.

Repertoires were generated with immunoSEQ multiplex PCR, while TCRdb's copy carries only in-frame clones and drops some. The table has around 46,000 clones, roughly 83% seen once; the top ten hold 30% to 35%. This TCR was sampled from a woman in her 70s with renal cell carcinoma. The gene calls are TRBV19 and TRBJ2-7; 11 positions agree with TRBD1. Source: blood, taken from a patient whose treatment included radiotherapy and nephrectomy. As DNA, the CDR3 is TGTGCCAGTAGCCTGGGGGGACAGGGGGAGTACGAGCAGTACTTC. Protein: CASSLGGQGEYEQYF. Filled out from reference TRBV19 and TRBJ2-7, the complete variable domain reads DGGITQSPKYLFRKEGQNVTLSCEQNLNHDAMYWYRQDPGQGLRLIYYSQIVNDFQKGDIAEGYSVSREKKESFPLTVTSAQKNPTAFYLCASSLGGQGEYEQYFGPGTRLTVT.